Each of the 6 T cell receptor beta chains below was sequenced from the same sample in a study of patients and donors after allogeneic stem cell transplantation. TCRdb fed the RT-PCR reads into MiXCR, producing one record per CDR3 protein. The repertoire holds 150,000 to 200,000 distinct CDR3 sequences, 25% to 35% seen once, with around 3.3% in the top ten. The material sequenced was blood, either unsorted or a sorted T cell fraction (not recorded which). The receptors were gathered from a human donor who was either an allogeneic HSCT recipient or a stem cell or donor lymphocyte infusion donor (not recorded which). It is not recorded whose cells these are; they may come from a transplant donor.

This clonotype was observed a handful of times. CDR3 DNA sequence: TGTGCCAGCGGGACACTTAGGGGCAATCAGCCCCAGCATTTT. Protein sequence: CASGTLRGNQPQHF. V and J are TRBV6-1 and TRBJ1-5, with D possibly TRBD1 on 6 matching bases. The V gene lost 8 bases and the J gene lost 2 bases, with 13 bases spanning the gap. This CDR3 is built from 14 residues. Germline V gene sequence: CDR1 MNHNS, CDR2 SASEGT.

The rearrangement joins TRBV9 to TRBJ2-1, with D perhaps TRBD2 (5 bases). The CDR3 has 15 residues. V was clipped by 0 bases and J by 2 bases, with 9 bases between them. Per the germline V gene, CDR1 is SGDLS and CDR2 is YYNGEE. The CDR3 region is CASSVEEETYNEQFF. CDR3 bases: TGTGCCAGCAGCGTAGAGGAGGAAACCTACAATGAGCAGTTCTTC.

The chain carries TRBV3-1 and TRBJ2-2, with D possibly matching TRBD2 (6 bases). The CDR3 is made up of 15 amino acids. Germline V gene sequence: CDR1 LGHDT, CDR2 YNNKEL (reference sequence). V was shortened by 6 bases and J by 7 bases, with 18 bases between the two germline ends. CDR3 DNA sequence: TGTGCCAGCAGGGGCCATGACGCGGGGCTCGGGGAGCTGTTTTTT. The encoded protein is CASRGHDAGLGELFF.

By sample fraction, this clonotype is medium-sized. This chain joins TRBV10-3 and TRBJ1-2; D uncertain. Germline CDR1 is ENHRY and CDR2 is SYGVKD. V was cut by 9 bases and J by 2 bases, with 7 bases left in between. This CDR3 is 11 amino acids long. The CDR3 is CAIKRNYGYTF. CDR3 in DNA: TGTGCCATAAAACGGAACTATGGCTACACCTTC.

A few counts support this clonotype. The chain carries TRBV20-1 and TRBJ1-5; the D gene is possibly TRBD1 (6 bases). The germline V gene encodes CDR1 DFQATT and CDR2 SNEGSKA (reference sequence). The CDR3 loop spans 15 amino acids. Trimming removed 3 bases at V and 0 bases at J, with 12 bases between. In DNA, the CDR3 is TGCAGTGCTAGCCAGAGGGGGGGTAGCAATCAGCCCCAGCATTTT. Translating it yields CSASQRGGSNQPQHF.

Many counts were recorded for this clonotype. The genes are TRBV12-3 or TRBV12-4 and TRBJ2-5, with no clear D. Trimming stripped 7 bases from V and 3 bases from J, with 9 bases between. CDR3 length: 12 amino acids. CDR3 protein: CASNFNKETQYF. For the CDR3, the DNA is TGTGCCAGCAACTTCAACAAAGAGACCCAGTACTTC.